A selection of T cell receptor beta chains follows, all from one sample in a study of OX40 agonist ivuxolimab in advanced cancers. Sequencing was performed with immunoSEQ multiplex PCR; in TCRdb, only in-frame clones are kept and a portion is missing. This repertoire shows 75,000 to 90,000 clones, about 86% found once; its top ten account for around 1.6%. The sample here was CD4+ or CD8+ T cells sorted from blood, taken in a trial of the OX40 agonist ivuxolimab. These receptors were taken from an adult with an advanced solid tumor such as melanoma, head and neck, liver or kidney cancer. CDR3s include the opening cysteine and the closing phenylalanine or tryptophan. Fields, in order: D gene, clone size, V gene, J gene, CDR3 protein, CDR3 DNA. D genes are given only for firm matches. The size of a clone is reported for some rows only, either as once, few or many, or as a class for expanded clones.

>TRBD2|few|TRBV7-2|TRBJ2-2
CASSLAIGTTYTGELFF
TGTGCCAGCAGCTTAGCGATCGGGACTACTTACACCGGGGAGCTGTTTTTT
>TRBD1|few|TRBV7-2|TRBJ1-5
CASSSQTGASNQPQHF
TGTGCCAGCAGCTCGCAGACAGGGGCTAGCAATCAGCCCCAGCATTTT
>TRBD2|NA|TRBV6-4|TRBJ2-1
CASSFEGTIPLNEQFF
TGTGCCAGCAGTTTCGAGGGGACTATACCTCTAAATGAGCAGTTCTTC
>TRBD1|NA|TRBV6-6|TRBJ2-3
CASDRGRTDTQYF
TGTGCCAGCGACAGGGGGAGGACAGATACGCAGTATTTT
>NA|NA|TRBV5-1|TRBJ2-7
CASSLEVAGPGEQYF
TGCGCCAGCAGCTTGGAGGTAGCCGGGCCGGGCGAGCAGTACTTC
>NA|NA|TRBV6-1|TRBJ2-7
CATQPGQGPGGEQYF
TGTGCCACCCAACCTGGACAGGGACCGGGAGGCGAGCAGTACTTC
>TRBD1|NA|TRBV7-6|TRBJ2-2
CASSLRGGTNTGELFF
TGTGCCAGCAGCTTACGAGGGGGCACGAACACCGGGGAGCTGTTTTTT
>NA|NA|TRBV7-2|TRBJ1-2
CASSPQGSYGYTF
TGTGCCAGCAGCCCACAGGGATCCTATGGCTACACCTTC
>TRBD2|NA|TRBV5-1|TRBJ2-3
CASSLAVAGAGPDTQYF
TGCGCCAGCAGCTTGGCAGTAGCGGGGGCCGGCCCAGATACGCAGTATTTT
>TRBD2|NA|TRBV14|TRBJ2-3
CASSREGLAISDTQYF
TGTGCCAGCAGCCGCGAAGGACTAGCTATTTCAGATACGCAGTATTTT
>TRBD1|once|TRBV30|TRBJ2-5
CAWSADRRETQYF
TGTGCCTGGAGTGCGGACAGGCGAGAGACCCAGTACTTC
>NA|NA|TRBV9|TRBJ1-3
CASSSRTDPSGNTIYF
TGTGCCAGCAGCTCCCGGACAGATCCCTCTGGAAACACCATATATTTT
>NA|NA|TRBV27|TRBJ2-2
CASSKNGRNTGELFF
TGTGCCAGCAGTAAGAATGGCAGGAACACCGGGGAGCTGTTTTTT
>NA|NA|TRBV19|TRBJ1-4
CASSAANSEGKLFF
TGTGCCAGTTCTGCGGCAAACTCGGAGGGAAAACTGTTTTTT
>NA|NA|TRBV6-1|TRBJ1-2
CASSERAGTGYTF
TGTGCCAGCAGTGAGAGGGCAGGGACGGGCTACACCTTC
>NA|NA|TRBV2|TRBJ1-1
CASSEEGRRKAFF
TGTGCCAGCAGTGAAGAAGGACGTAGGAAAGCTTTCTTT
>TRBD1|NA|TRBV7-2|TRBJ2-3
CASSLVRTGSTDTQYF
TGTGCCAGCAGCTTAGTTAGGACAGGAAGCACAGATACGCAGTATTTT
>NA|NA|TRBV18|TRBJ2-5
CASSPGLQETQYF
TGTGCCAGCTCACCAGGGCTCCAAGAGACCCAGTACTTC
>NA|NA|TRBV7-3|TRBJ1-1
CASSPGGASLWTEAFF
TGTGCCAGCAGCCCCGGCGGGGCATCTCTTTGGACTGAAGCTTTCTTT
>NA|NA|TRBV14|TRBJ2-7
CASSQDRGSATYEQYF
TGTGCCAGCAGCCAAGATCGGGGCTCAGCCACCTACGAGCAGTACTTC
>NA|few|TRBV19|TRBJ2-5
CASSGLGETQYF
TGTGCCAGTAGTGGACTGGGGGAGACCCAGTACTTC
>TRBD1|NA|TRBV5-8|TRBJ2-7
CASRHDRGGAYEQYF
TGTGCCAGCAGACACGACAGGGGTGGGGCCTACGAGCAGTACTTC
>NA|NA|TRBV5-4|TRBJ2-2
CASSLEGGTGELFF
TGTGCCAGCAGCTTGGAGGGAGGAACCGGGGAGCTGTTTTTT
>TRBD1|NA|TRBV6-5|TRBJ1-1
CASGTVKNTEAFF
TGTGCCTCGGGGACAGTTAAGAACACTGAAGCTTTCTTT
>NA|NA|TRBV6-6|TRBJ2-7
CASSSGSYYEQYF
TGTGCCAGCAGCTCGGGATCCTACTACGAGCAGTACTTC
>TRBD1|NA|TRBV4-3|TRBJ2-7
CASSRGTGASYEQYF
TGCGCCAGCAGCAGGGGGACAGGAGCCTCCTACGAGCAGTACTTC
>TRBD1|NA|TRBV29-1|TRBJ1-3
CSVATTGSGNTIYF
TGCAGCGTGGCAACGACAGGGTCTGGAAACACCATATATTTT
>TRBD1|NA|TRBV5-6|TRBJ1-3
CASSPWTGLPEF
TGTGCCAGCAGCCCCTGGACAGGGCTGCCAGAGTTT
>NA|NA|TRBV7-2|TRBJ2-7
CASSLRLAGEQYF
TGTGCCAGCAGCTTACGTCTAGCCGGGGAGCAGTACTTC
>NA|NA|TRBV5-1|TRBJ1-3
CASSLGGGGYGNTIYF
TGCGCCAGCAGCTTGGGTGGCGGGGGCTATGGAAACACCATATATTTT
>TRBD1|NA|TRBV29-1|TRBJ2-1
CSVIDRGYRGYNEQFF
TGCAGCGTTATCGACAGGGGGTACCGAGGGTACAATGAGCAGTTCTTC
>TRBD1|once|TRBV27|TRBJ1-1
CASSSPGTGSIAEAFF
TGTGCCAGCAGTTCCCCCGGGACAGGGTCGATCGCTGAAGCTTTCTTT